One sample yielded the 9 T cell receptor beta chains listed below, sequenced in a study of radiotherapy plus CTLA-4 blockade in lung cancer. Sequencing was performed with immunoSEQ multiplex PCR; in TCRdb, only in-frame clones are kept and a portion is missing. Altogether about 48,000 clones are present, approximately 86% being singletons, with the ten largest covering 15% to 20%. The specimen comprised peripheral blood, sampled from a patient treated with radiotherapy plus ipilimumab. The receptor source for this set is a human donor with non-small cell lung cancer that progressed on radiotherapy plus ipilimumab. Some clones in this sample may be carry-over from other donors' samples.

V usage is TRBV5-4 and J usage is TRBJ1-2, with TRBD1 as a possible D gene (6 bases). V dropped 1 base and J dropped 8 bases, with 12 bases sitting between them. Per germline, CDR1 SGHNT and CDR2 YYREEE (reference sequence). The CDR3 runs to 13 residues. CDR3 sequence reads: CASSLKGTKGYTF. Here the CDR3 DNA reads TGTGCCAGCAGCTTGAAGGGGACAAAGGGCTACACCTTC.

The chain is built from TRBV6-6 and TRBJ1-2; no clear D. Germline V gene sequence: CDR1 MNHNY, CDR2 SVGAGI (reference sequence). V was cut by 7 bases and J by 8 bases, with 11 bases left in between. This CDR3 is built from 11 residues. The CDR3 DNA reads as TGTGCCAGCATGAGGTCGCACGGCTACACCTTC. This translates into CASMRSHGYTF.

V is TRBV7-8 and J is TRBJ2-1; 10 nucleotides match TRBD1. From germline, CDR1 is SGHVS and CDR2 FQNEAQ. The CDR3 sequence is 19 residues long. Trimming took 4 bases from V and 0 from J; bases not matched to a gene: 12. The chain's CDR3 is CASSSRDRGAGFSYNEQFF. In nucleotides, the CDR3 is TGTGCCAGCAGCTCCCGGGACAGGGGTGCCGGGTTCTCCTACAATGAGCAGTTCTTC.

The CDR3 here is CASSLAGGPDTQYF. CDR3 DNA: TGTGCCAGCAGCTTAGCGGGGGGGCCAGATACGCAGTATTTT. The V call is TRBV11-2, the J call TRBJ2-3; the match to TRBD2 covers 8 bases. This CDR3 has 14 residues. V dropped 1 base and J dropped 4; count of bases not matched to a gene: 1. Germline values: CDR1 SGHAT, CDR2 FQNNGV. The whole variable domain, filled in from reference TRBV11-2 and TRBJ2-3, reads EAGVAQSPRYKIIEKRQSVAFWCNPISGHATLYWYQQILGQGPKLLIQFQNNGVVDDSQLPKDRFSAERLKGVDSTLKIQPAKLEDSAVYLCASSLAGGPDTQYFGPGTRLTVL.

The DNA for the CDR3 is TGCGCCAGCAGCTTGGAGAGGGTCGTGAACACTGAAGCTTTCTTT. It yields the protein CASSLERVVNTEAFF. The V and J genes are TRBV5-1 and TRBJ1-1; D not resolved. In germline, CDR1 is SGHRS, CDR2 YFSETQ. The CDR3 has 15 residues. The V end lost 0 bases, the J end lost 0 bases, and 9 bases lay between the germline ends. The full variable domain, with the rest looked up from reference TRBV5-1 and TRBJ1-1, is KAGVTQTPRYLIKTRGQQVTLSCSPISGHRSVSWYQQTPGQGLQFLFEYFSETQRNKGNFPGRFSGRQFSNSRSEMNVSTLELGDSALYLCASSLERVVNTEAFFGQGTRLTVV.

The chain couples TRBV27 to TRBJ2-6, with a tentative D call TRBD2 (5 bases). Germline lookup yields CDR1 MNHEY and CDR2 SMNVEV (reference sequence). The CDR3 contains 19 residues. Trimming removed 2 bases from V and 4 bases from J, with 21 bases in between. The CDR3 loop is CASSLDSGGLSSGANVLTF. The CDR3 bases are TGTGCCAGCAGTTTAGATTCCGGAGGCCTGAGCTCCGGGGCCAACGTCCTGACTTTC.

The chain couples TRBV7-9 to TRBJ1-1, with 9 bases that match TRBD1. The CDR3 is 14 amino acids. CDR1 SEHNR and CDR2 FQNEAQ come from the germline V gene (reference sequence). Trimming removed 5 bases from V and 7 bases from J; junction bases left unmatched: 8. CDR3 sequence (DNA): TGTGCCAGCAGCCAGGAGGGACAGGGAAATGAAGCTTTCTTT. Encoded protein: CASSQEGQGNEAFF. The entire variable domain, with the rest obtained from reference TRBV7-9 and TRBJ1-1, is as follows: DTGVSQNPRHKITKRGQNVTFRCDPISEHNRLYWYRQTLGQGPEFLTYFQNEAQLEKSRLLSDRFSAERPKGSFSTLEIQRTEQGDSAMYLCASSQEGQGNEAFFGQGTRLTVV.

The genes are TRBV5-1 and TRBJ2-5, with 7 bases identical to TRBD2. V gave up 3 bases and J gave up 4 bases; unmatched junction bases: 3. This CDR3 has 13 amino acids. Germline V gene lookup returns CDR1 SGHRS and CDR2 YFSETQ. The CDR3 spells CASSSSGGETQYF. CDR3 sequence (DNA): TGCGCCAGCAGCTCGTCGGGGGGAGAGACCCAGTACTTC.

This CDR3 is CASRWRSSTDTQYF. The CDR3 nucleotides are TGTGCGTCACGGTGGCGGAGTAGCACAGATACGCAGTATTTT. The chain recombines TRBV2 with TRBJ2-3; D gene ambiguous. Germline CDR1 and CDR2: SNHLY and FYNNEI. This CDR3 region has 14 residues.